This T cell receptor (beta chain) was sequenced for a study of cytomegalovirus exposure and HLA in healthy donors. Details on this clone: Its antigen is still unknown.

Both 60 Vbeta primers and 13 Jbeta primers went into the PCR. Profiling relied on immunoSEQ multiplex PCR, and the TCRdb table lists in-frame clones only, not all of them. The repertoire consists of around 150,000 clones, with around 68% occurring once and the leading ten covering about 10%. The length of the CDR3 is 14 residues. CDR1 and CDR2 from the germline V gene are GTSNPN and SVGIG (reference sequence). Findings and caveats of the study: Another analysis was done later, and it associated around 17,000 TCR beta sequences with HLA alleles at 0.05 false discovery rate.

Sequencing was done on a sample of PBMCs. The origin of this receptor is a man aged 30-40 years in good health and CMV-seropositive. The chain recombines TRBV30 with TRBJ2-5, with 8 bases aligning to TRBD2. The J call may be faulty, since TRBJ2-7 better matches the DNA end. CDR3 DNA sequence: TGTGCCTGGACCCCAACGGGACTAGTGTACGAGCAGTACTTC. Amino acids: CAWTPTGLVYEQYF.